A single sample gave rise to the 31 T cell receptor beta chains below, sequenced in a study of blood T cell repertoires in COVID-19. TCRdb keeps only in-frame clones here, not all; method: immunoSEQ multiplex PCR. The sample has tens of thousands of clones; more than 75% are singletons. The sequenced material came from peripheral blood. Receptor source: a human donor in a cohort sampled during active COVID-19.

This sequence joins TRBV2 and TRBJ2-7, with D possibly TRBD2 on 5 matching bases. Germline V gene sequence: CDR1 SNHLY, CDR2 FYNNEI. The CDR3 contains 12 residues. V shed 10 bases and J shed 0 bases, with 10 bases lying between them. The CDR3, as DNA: TGTGCCACCGGGGATCACTCCTACGAGCAGTACTTC. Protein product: CATGDHSYEQYF.

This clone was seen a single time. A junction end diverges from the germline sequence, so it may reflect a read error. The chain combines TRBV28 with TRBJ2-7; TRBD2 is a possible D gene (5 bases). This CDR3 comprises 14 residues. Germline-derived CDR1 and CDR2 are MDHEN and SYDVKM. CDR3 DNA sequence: TGTGCCAGCAGTTTAAGTGGGAGCTCCCACGAGCAGTACTTC. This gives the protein CASSLSGSSHEQYF.

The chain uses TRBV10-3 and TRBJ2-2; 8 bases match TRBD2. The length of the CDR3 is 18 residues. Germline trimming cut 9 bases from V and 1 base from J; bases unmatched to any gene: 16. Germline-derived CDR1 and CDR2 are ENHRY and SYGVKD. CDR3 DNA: TGTGCCATTACTCCCGGCGGGGGGCCGAGGGGGAACACCGGGGAGCTGTTTTTT. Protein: CAITPGGGPRGNTGELFF.

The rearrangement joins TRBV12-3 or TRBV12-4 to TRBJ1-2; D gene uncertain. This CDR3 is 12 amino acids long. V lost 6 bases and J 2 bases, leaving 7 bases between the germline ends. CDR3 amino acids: CASSQANYGYTF. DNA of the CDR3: TGTGCCAGCAGCCAAGCGAACTATGGCTACACCTTC.

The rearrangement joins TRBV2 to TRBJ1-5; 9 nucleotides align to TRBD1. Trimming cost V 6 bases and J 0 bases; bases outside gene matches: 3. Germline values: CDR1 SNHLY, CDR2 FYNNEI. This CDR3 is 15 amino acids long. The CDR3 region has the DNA TGTGCCAGCAGATGGACAGGGGCTAGCAATCAGCCCCAGCATTTT. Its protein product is CASRWTGASNQPQHF.

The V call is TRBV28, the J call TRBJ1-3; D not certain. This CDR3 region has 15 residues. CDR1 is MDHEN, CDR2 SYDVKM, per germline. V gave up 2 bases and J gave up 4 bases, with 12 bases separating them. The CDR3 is CASSLTARGGNTIYF. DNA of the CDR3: TGTGCCAGCAGTTTAACGGCTAGAGGAGGAAACACCATATATTTT.

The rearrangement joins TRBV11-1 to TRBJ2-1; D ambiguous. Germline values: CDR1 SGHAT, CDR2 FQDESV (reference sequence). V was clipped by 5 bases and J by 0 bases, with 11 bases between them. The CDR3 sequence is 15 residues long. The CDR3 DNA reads TGTGCCAGCAGCCCCGAGGCGAGCTCCTACAATGAGCAGTTCTTC. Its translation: CASSPEASSYNEQFF. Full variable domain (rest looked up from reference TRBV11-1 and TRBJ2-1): EAEVAQSPRYKITEKSQAVAFWCDPISGHATLYWYRQILGQGPELLVQFQDESVVDDSQLPKDRFSAERLKGVDSTLKIQPAELGDSAMYLCASSPEASSYNEQFFGPGTRLTVL.

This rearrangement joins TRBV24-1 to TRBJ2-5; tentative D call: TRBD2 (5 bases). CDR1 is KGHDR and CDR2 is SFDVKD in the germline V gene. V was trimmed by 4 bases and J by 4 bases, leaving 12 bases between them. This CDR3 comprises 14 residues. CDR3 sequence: CATSDPNGGETQYF. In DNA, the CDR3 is TGTGCCACCAGTGACCCGAATGGAGGAGAGACCCAGTACTTC.

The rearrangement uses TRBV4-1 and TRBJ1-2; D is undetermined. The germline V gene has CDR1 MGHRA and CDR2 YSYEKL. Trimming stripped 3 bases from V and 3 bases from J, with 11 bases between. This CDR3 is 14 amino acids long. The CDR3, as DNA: TGCGCCAGCAGCCACGTCCAGGCTGACTATGGCTACACCTTC. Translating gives CASSHVQADYGYTF.

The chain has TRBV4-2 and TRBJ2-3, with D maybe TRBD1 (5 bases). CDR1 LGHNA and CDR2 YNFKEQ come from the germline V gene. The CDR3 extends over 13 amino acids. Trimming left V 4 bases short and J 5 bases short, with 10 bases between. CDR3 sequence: CASSRVREDTQYF. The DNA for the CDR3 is TGTGCCAGCAGCCGGGTCAGGGAAGATACGCAGTATTTT.

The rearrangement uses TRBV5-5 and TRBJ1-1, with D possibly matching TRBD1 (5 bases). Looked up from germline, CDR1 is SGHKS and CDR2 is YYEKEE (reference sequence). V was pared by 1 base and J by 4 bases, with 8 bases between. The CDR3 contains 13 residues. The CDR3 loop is CASSLWGGTEAFF. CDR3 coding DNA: TGTGCCAGCAGCTTGTGGGGGGGCACTGAAGCTTTCTTT.

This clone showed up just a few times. For the CDR3, the DNA is TGCGCCAGCAGCTGGGGACTTGCTAGGAGCACTGAAGCTTTCTTT. Translation: CASSWGLARSTEAFF. The V and J genes are TRBV5-1 and TRBJ1-1; possible D gene TRBD1, 5 bases. The germline V and J ends were trimmed by 3 bases and 4 bases, with 16 bases remaining between them. Germline CDR1 and CDR2: SGHRS and YFSETQ. This CDR3 comprises 15 residues. Full variable domain (rest looked up from reference TRBV5-1 and TRBJ1-1): KAGVTQTPRYLIKTRGQQVTLSCSPISGHRSVSWYQQTPGQGLQFLFEYFSETQRNKGNFPGRFSGRQFSNSRSEMNVSTLELGDSALYLCASSWGLARSTEAFFGQGTRLTVV.

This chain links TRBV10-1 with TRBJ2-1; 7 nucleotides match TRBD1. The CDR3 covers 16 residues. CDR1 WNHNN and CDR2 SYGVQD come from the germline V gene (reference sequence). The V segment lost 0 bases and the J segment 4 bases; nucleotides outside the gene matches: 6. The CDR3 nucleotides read TGCGCCAGCAGTGAGTCGACAGGGTTAGGATACAATGAGCAGTTCTTC. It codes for CASSESTGLGYNEQFF.

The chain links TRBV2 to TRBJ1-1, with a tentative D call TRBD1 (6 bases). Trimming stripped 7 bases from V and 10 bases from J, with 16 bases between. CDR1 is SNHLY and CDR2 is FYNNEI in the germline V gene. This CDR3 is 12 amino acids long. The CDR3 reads CASNIPGVGAFF. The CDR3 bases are TGTGCCAGCAACATTCCAGGGGTTGGAGCTTTCTTT.

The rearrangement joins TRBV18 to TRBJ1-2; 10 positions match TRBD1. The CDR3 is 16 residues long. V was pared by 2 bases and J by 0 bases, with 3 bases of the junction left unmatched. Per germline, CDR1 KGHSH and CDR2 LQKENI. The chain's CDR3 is CASSPSGQGTNYGYTF. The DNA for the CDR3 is TGTGCCAGCTCACCATCGGGACAGGGGACTAACTATGGCTACACCTTC.

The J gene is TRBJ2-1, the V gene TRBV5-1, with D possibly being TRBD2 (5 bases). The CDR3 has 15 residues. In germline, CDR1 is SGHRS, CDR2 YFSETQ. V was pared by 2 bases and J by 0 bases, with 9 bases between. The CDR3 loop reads CASSLAESSYNEQFF. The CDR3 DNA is TGCGCCAGCAGCTTAGCGGAGAGCTCCTACAATGAGCAGTTCTTC.

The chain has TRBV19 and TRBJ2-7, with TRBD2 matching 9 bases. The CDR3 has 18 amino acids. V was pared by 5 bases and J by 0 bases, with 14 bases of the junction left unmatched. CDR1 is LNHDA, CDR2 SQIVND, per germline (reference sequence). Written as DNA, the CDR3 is TGTGCCAGTAGTCCAATAGCCCGACTAGCGGAGGCCTCCTACGAGCAGTACTTC. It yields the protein CASSPIARLAEASYEQYF.

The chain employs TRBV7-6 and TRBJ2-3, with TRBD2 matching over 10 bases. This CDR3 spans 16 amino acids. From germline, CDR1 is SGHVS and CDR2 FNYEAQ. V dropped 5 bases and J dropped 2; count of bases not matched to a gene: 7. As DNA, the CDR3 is TGTGCCAGCAGCCCTCGGACTAGCGGATACACAGATACGCAGTATTTT. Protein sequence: CASSPRTSGYTDTQYF.

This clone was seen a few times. CDR3 coding DNA: TGTGCCAGCAGCTCGGGACAGGTGACAGAAGAGACCCAGTACTTC. Translated: CASSSGQVTEETQYF. The rearrangement links TRBV7-9 to TRBJ2-5; 8 bases are shared with TRBD1. The germline gives CDR1 SEHNR, CDR2 FQNEAQ (reference sequence). V lost 4 bases, J lost 3 bases, and 7 bases stayed unmatched. The CDR3 is 15 residues long.

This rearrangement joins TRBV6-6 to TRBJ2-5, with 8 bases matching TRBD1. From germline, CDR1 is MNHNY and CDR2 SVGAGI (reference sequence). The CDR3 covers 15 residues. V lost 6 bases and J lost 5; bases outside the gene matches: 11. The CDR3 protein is CASSHPGQEGETQYF. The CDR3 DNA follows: TGTGCCAGCAGCCACCCGGGACAGGAGGGCGAGACCCAGTACTTC.

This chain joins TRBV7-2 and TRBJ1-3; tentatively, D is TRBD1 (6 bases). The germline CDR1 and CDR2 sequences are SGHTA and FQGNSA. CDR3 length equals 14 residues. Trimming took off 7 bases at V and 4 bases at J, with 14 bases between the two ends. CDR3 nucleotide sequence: TGTGCCAGCATGCGGGGGCGTTCCGGAAACACCATATATTTT. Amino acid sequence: CASMRGRSGNTIYF.

DNA for the CDR3: TGTGCCAGCAGTGGAGAGGGGGCAAATCAGCCCCAGCATTTT. Encoded protein: CASSGEGANQPQHF. The chain combines TRBV6-2 or TRBV6-3 with TRBJ1-5; TRBD1 matches at 7 bases. Per the germline V gene, CDR1 is MNHEY and CDR2 is SVGEGT. The CDR3 runs to 14 residues. V shed 5 bases, J shed 4 bases, and the junction held 5 bases outside the gene matches.

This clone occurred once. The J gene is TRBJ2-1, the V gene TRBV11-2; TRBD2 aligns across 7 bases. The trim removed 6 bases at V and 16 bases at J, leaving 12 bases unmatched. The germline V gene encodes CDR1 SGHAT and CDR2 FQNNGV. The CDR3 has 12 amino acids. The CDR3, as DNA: TGTGCCAGCAGTCGTCTAGCGGAGGGCCAATTCTTC. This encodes CASSRLAEGQFF. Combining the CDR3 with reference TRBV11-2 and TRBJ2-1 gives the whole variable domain EAGVAQSPRYKIIEKRQSVAFWCNPISGHATLYWYQQILGQGPKLLIQFQNNGVVDDSQLPKDRFSAERLKGVDSTLKIQPAKLEDSAVYLCASSRLAEGQFFGPGTRLTVL.

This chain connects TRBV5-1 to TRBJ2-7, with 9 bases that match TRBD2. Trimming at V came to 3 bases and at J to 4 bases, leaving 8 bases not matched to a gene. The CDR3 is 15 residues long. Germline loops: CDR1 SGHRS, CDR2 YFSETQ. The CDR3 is CASSWEAGGLYEQYF. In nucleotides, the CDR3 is TGCGCCAGCAGCTGGGAGGCGGGAGGGCTTTACGAGCAGTACTTC.

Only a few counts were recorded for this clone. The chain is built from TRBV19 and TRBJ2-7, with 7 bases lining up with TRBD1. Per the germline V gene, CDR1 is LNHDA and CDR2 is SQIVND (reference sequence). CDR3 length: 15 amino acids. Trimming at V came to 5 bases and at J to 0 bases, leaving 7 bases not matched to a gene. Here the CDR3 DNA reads TGTGCCAGTAGTCGCGACAGGGCAAACTCCTACGAGCAGTACTTC. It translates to CASSRDRANSYEQYF.

The CDR3 protein is CASSTRQPQQETQYF. The DNA for the CDR3 is TGTGCCAGCAGCACCCGACAGCCGCAACAAGAGACCCAGTACTTC. The chain joins TRBV3-1 (or the pseudogene TRBV3-2) to TRBJ2-5, with D perhaps TRBD1 (5 bases). Trimming took off 5 bases at V and 2 bases at J, with 15 bases between the two ends. CDR3 length equals 15 residues. Looked up from germline, CDR1 is LGHDT and CDR2 is YNNKEL (reference sequence).

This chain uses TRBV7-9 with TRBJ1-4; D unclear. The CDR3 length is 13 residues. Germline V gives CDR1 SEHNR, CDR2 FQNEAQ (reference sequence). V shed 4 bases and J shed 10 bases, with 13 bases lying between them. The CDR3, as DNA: TGTGCCAGCAGCTACGATGTTACCGGAAAACTGTTTTTT. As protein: CASSYDVTGKLFF.

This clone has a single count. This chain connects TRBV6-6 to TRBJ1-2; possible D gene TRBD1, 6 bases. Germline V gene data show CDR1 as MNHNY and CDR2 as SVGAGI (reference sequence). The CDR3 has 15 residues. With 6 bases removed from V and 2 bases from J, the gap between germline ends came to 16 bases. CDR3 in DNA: TGTGCCAGCAGCCCACAGGGCTTTCAGAACTATGGCTACACCTTC. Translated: CASSPQGFQNYGYTF.

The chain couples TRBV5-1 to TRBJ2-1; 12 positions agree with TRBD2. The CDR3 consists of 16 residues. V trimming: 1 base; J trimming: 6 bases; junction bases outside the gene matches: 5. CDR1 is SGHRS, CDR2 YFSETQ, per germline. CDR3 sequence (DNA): TGCGCCAGCAGCTTGCCACCTAGCGGGGGGGCCAATGAGCAGTTCTTC. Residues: CASSLPPSGGANEQFF.

This CDR3 is CASSSLEQYF. The DNA for the CDR3 is TGTGCCAGCAGTTCCCTCGAGCAGTACTTC. The rearrangement links TRBV28 to TRBJ2-7; no definite D call. V lost 4 bases and J lost 6, with 4 bases in between. Germline CDR1 reads MDHEN; CDR2 reads SYDVKM. There are 10 residues in the CDR3.

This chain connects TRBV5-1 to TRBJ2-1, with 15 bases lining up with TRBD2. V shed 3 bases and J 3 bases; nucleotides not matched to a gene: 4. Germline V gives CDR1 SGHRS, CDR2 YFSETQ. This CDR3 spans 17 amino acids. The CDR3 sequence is CASSSGTSGRIYNEQFF. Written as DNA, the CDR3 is TGCGCCAGCAGCTCGGGGACTAGCGGGAGGATCTACAATGAGCAGTTCTTC.